A selection of T cell receptor beta chains follows, all from one sample in a study of control samples from healthy donors and cancer patients. Here immunoSEQ multiplex PCR was the method, and the copy in TCRdb shows in-frame clones only, minus some. The data hold some 120,000 clones, with about 87% observed a single time. The source material was blood. The receptors were gathered from a man between 60 and 75 years old in good health. Each CDR3 is given with its conserved first and last residue. A D gene is named only where the DNA matches it firmly. Clone size, where shown, is once, few, many, or a class for clones that have expanded.

TRBD1,TRBJ1-1,NA,TRBV28,TGTGCCAGCAGTTTTCGGGGGACAGGGGGGGCTTTCTTT,CASSFRGTGGAFF
NA,TRBJ2-2,NA,TRBV6-5,TGTGCCAGCCGATGGAACACCGGGGAGCTGTTTTTT,CASRWNTGELFF
TRBD1,TRBJ2-3,NA,TRBV9,TGTGCCAGCAGCGTCGCTACCGCAACCAGGGGGCGGGCTATTGGAGATACGCAGTATTTT,CASSVATATRGRAIGDTQYF
NA,TRBJ1-2,NA,TRBV18,TGTGCCAGCTCAATTCCAGGGGTGCATGGCTACACCTTC,CASSIPGVHGYTF
NA,TRBJ1-6,NA,TRBV21-1,TGTGCCAGCCGCTCACCCGAGGGGGGGGTGTGCTATAATTCACCCCTCCACTTT,CASRSPEGGVCYNSPLHF
NA,TRBJ1-3,NA,TRBV7-2,TGTGCCAGCAGCTTATTGGCGACGGCCTCTGGAAACACCATATATTTT,CASSLLATASGNTIYF
TRBD1,TRBJ2-5,few,TRBV15,TGTGCCACCAGCAGGGACAGGTACCAAGAGACCCAGTACTTC,CATSRDRYQETQYF
NA,TRBJ1-2,NA,TRBV28,TGTGCCAGCAGTTTACTCCCGACCAATGGCTACACCTTC,CASSLLPTNGYTF
NA,TRBJ1-5,once,TRBV4-1,TGCGCCAGCAGCCAGGGGATAGACCGTCCCCAGCATTTT,CASSQGIDRPQHF
NA,TRBJ1-4,NA,TRBV5-5,TGTGCCAGCAGCCCTCATGCACGGACGGCAGCTTGGGATGAAAAACTGTTTTTT,CASSPHARTAAWDEKLFF
NA,TRBJ1-1,NA,TRBV29-1,TGCAGCGTTGTTGCGGAGCGGAGTGCTTTCTTT,CSVVAERSAFF
TRBD1,TRBJ1-4,NA,TRBV6-6,TGTGCCAGCAGTTACTCGACAGGGGGCCGGGAAAAACTGTTTTTT,CASSYSTGGREKLFF
TRBD1,TRBJ1-1,NA,TRBV6-5,TGTGCCAGCCAGGGGGACCTGAACACTGAAGCTTTCTTT,CASQGDLNTEAFF
TRBD1,TRBJ1-1,NA,TRBV5-1,TGCGCCAGCAGCAAAATGACAGGGGGGACTGAAGCTTTCTTT,CASSKMTGGTEAFF
NA,TRBJ1-6,NA,TRBV7-2,TGTGCCAGCAGCCTCAATAATTCACCCCTCCACTTT,CASSLNNSPLHF
NA,TRBJ1-5,NA,TRBV10-3,TGTGCCATCAGTGACGAGGGGAACTATCAGCCCCAGCATTTT,CAISDEGNYQPQHF
TRBD1,TRBJ2-3,NA,TRBV6-5,TGTGCCAGCATACAGGGGCCGGGAGATACGCAGTATTTT,CASIQGPGDTQYF
TRBD1,TRBJ1-3,NA,TRBV4-3,TGCGCCAGCAGCCAGGCTACAGGGGGCTCTGGAAACACCATATATTTT,CASSQATGGSGNTIYF
NA,TRBJ1-1,NA,TRBV29-1,TGCAGCGTTACAGGAGGTGGCGACACTGAAGCTTTCTTT,CSVTGGGDTEAFF
TRBD2,TRBJ2-1,once,TRBV7-2,TGTGCCAGCAGCTTAGTCGGCGGGGGGGCGTGGCTCAATGAGCAGTTCTTC,CASSLVGGGAWLNEQFF
NA,TRBJ1-1,NA,TRBV19,TGTGCCAGTAGTATGTACGGGGAGAACACTGAAGCTTTCTTT,CASSMYGENTEAFF
TRBD1,TRBJ1-2,NA,TRBV6-5,TGTGCCAGCAGTCGGACAGGGGGCGACTATGGCTACACCTTC,CASSRTGGDYGYTF
NA,TRBJ1-5,NA,TRBV7-8,TGTGCCAGCAGCTTAGCCACACAGCCCCAGCATTTT,CASSLATQPQHF
NA,TRBJ2-1,NA,TRBV29-1,TGCAGCGTTCAAGGTGGAGGGGGGGAGCAGTTCTTC,CSVQGGGGEQFF
TRBD2,TRBJ2-1,NA,TRBV29-1,TGCAGCGTTGACCAGGGAGGGAATGAGCAGTTCTTC,CSVDQGGNEQFF
TRBD1,TRBJ1-5,once,TRBV27,TGTGCCAGCCGGCCAGGGGGTAGCAATCAGCCCCAGCATTTT,CASRPGGSNQPQHF
NA,TRBJ2-7,NA,TRBV4-2,TGTGCCAGCAGCCAAGAACGACAGAACACCTACGAGCAGTACTTC,CASSQERQNTYEQYF
TRBD1,TRBJ1-1,NA,TRBV4-1,TGCGCCAGCAGCCAAGTACAGGGACAGGCCACTGAAGCTTTCTTT,CASSQVQGQATEAFF
NA,TRBJ1-1,NA,TRBV9,TGTGCCAGCAGCGCGAGGGGTATGAACACTGAAGCTTTCTTT,CASSARGMNTEAFF